A few counts support the clone carrying this T cell receptor (beta chain). The data derive from a study of PD-L1 blockade in urothelial cancer. Across the study: Each patient had 0 to 3 earlier chemotherapy regimens.

Here immunoSEQ multiplex PCR was the method, and the copy in TCRdb shows in-frame clones only, minus some. The data show tens of thousands of clones, 90% seen once. Time point: pretreatment peripheral blood. Per patient, between 1 and 8 samples were collected at pretreatment and on-treatment time points. V lost 10 bases and J lost 5; bases outside the gene matches: 14. Germline V CDR1 and CDR2: ENHRY, SYGVKD. This CDR3 region has 14 residues. The TCR was taken from a man aged 55 to 70 with urothelial cancer. This material consisted of PBMCs, taken around atezolizumab (anti-PD-L1) treatment. The chain links TRBV10-3 to TRBJ2-7; TRBD1 aligns across 7 bases. The CDR3 loop is CASQKTGFLNEQYF. The CDR3, as DNA: TGTGCCAGCCAAAAGACAGGGTTTCTGAACGAGCAGTACTTC.